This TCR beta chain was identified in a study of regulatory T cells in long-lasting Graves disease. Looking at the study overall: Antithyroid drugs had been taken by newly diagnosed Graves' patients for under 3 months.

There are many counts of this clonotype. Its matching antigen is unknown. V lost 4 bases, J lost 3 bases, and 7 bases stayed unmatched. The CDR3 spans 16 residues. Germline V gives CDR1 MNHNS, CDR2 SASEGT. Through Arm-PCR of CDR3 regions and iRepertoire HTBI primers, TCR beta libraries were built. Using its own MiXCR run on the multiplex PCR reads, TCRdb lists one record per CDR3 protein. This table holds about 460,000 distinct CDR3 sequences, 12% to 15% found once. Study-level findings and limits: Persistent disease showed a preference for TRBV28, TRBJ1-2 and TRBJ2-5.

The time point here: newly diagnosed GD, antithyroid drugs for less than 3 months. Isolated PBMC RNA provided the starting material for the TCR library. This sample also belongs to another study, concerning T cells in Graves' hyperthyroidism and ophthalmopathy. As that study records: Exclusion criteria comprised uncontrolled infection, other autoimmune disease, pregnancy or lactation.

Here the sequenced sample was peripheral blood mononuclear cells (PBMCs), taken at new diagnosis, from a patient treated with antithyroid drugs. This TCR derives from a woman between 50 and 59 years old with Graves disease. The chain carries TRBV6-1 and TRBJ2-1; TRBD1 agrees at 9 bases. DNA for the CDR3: TGTGCCAGCAGTGGGCTCGGGGACAGGGTCTACAATGAGCAGTTCTTC. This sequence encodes CASSGLGDRVYNEQFF.